The TCR beta chain described here comes from a study of shared clonotypes between healthy human individuals. Study-level information: Two female and a few male donors aged 18 to 49 were enrolled.

Positively selected for CCR7, the CD45RO-negative cells used as naive CD8 cells excluded terminally differentiated effector memory CD45RA+ cells. Method: immunoSEQ multiplex PCR; TCRdb's copy keeps in-frame clones and lacks some. The profile covers about 2,100,000 clones, with about 93% appearing a single time and 1.5% to 2% taken by the ten largest. This CDR3 region has 13 residues. Trimming took 8 bases from V and 3 from J, leaving 13 bases between them. CDR1 and CDR2 (germline): SGHVS, FQNEAQ. General observations from the study: Sequencing depth was expected to influence donor clonotype sharing.

Comments on this clone: Its antigen is undetermined.

V usage is TRBV7-8 and J usage is TRBJ1-2; D possibly corresponds to TRBD1 (6 bases). The sample consisted of naive CD8+ T cells from PBMCs. This sequence was found in a man aged 18 to 30 in good health. Some clones in this sample may be carry-over from other donors' samples. The CDR3 sequence: CASGDPGDYGYTF. The DNA for the CDR3 is TGTGCCAGCGGAGACCCAGGGGACTATGGCTACACCTTC.